This T cell receptor beta chain was sequenced during a study of lymphopenia after photon versus proton radiotherapy. Study observations and caveats: Oligoclonal CD8+ Temra expansion after nadir drove photon patients' diversity drop.

Profiling relied on immunoSEQ multiplex PCR, and the TCRdb table lists in-frame clones only, not all of them. The sample includes 25,000 to 35,000 clones, roughly nine tenths of them seen just once. A remark on this clone: No antigen is known for it.

Trimming left V 4 bases short and J 5 bases short, with 21 bases between. CDR1 and CDR2 from the germline V gene are SGHTA and FQGTGA. The CDR3 sequence is 17 residues long. The chain has TRBV7-3 and TRBJ2-1; D may be TRBD2 (5 bases). The TCR originated in a woman between 50 and 59 years old with pancreatic cancer. The source material was peripheral blood, sampled from a patient treated with photon-based radiotherapy. For the CDR3, the DNA is TGTGCCAGCAGCTCTCTACCCGTCAGCGGCATACACAATGAGCAGTTCTTC. Translating it yields CASSSLPVSGIHNEQFF.